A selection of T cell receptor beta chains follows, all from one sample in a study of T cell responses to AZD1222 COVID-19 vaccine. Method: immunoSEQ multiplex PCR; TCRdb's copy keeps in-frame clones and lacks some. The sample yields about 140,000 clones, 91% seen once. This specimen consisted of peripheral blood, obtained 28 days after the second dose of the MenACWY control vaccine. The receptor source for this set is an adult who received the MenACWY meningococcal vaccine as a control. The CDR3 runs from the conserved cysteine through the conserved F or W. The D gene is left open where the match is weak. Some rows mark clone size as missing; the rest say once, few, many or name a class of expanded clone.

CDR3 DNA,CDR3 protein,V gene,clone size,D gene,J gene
TGTGCAAGTCTCAAAGACAAGCGGGAGGGCTACGAGCAGTACTTC,CASLKDKREGYEQYF,TRBV12-2,.,.,TRBJ2-7
TGTGCCAGCAGCCAAGAGGGACTAGTCAAAACCGGAGATACGCAGTATTTT,CASSQEGLVKTGDTQYF,TRBV3-1/TRBV3-2,.,TRBD2,TRBJ2-3
TGCGCCAGCAGCACCGACCGGGGTTGGGGGGCCTTTAACTATGGCTACACCTTC,CASSTDRGWGAFNYGYTF,TRBV5-1,.,.,TRBJ1-2
TGTGCCACGGCGCTGGACAAGGGTGACACCGGGGAGCTGTTTTTT,CATALDKGDTGELFF,TRBV10-3,.,.,TRBJ2-2
TGTGCCAGCAATAGACAGGGGGCGCACCGCGAGCAGTACTTC,CASNRQGAHREQYF,TRBV6-5,.,TRBD1,TRBJ2-7
TGCGCCAGCAGCACCGGGACATTTTACACTGAAGCTTTCTTT,CASSTGTFYTEAFF,TRBV5-1,.,.,TRBJ1-1
TGTGCCAGCAGCTTAGCGGGGACTAGCGGGACCGAGCAGTACTTC,CASSLAGTSGTEQYF,TRBV7-8,.,TRBD2,TRBJ2-7
TGTGCCAGCAGTGAGGGGGAAGGACAGGGGAACTCACCCCTCCACTTT,CASSEGEGQGNSPLHF,TRBV2,.,TRBD1,TRBJ1-6
TGTGCCAGCAGCAGAGGACAGGGGGGCACTGAAGCTTTCTTT,CASSRGQGGTEAFF,TRBV5-6,.,TRBD1,TRBJ1-1
TGTGCCAGCTCACCGACAGGGGCCCCATGGAATGAAAAACTGTTTTTT,CASSPTGAPWNEKLFF,TRBV18,.,TRBD1,TRBJ1-4
TGTGCCAGCAGCGGGGGACAGTACACCGGGGAGCTGTTTTTT,CASSGGQYTGELFF,TRBV7-8,.,TRBD1,TRBJ2-2
TGCAGCGTTGGAGGAGTTTCGGAAAAACTGTTTTTT,CSVGGVSEKLFF,TRBV29-1,.,.,TRBJ1-4
TGTGCCAGCAGCCAAGGACAGGCCACCACTAACTATGGCTACACCTTC,CASSQGQATTNYGYTF,TRBV5-4,.,TRBD1,TRBJ1-2
TGTGCCATCAGTGGCGCGTCGGGCGGCTTGAGCACTGAAGCTTTCTTT,CAISGASGGLSTEAFF,TRBV10-3,.,.,TRBJ1-1
TGTGCCAGCAGCCCCTCGGACCTTAATGAAAAACTGTTTTTT,CASSPSDLNEKLFF,TRBV7-2,.,.,TRBJ1-4
TGTGCCAGCAGCTTAGCGACAGGCTACAATGAGCAGTTCTTC,CASSLATGYNEQFF,TRBV9,.,.,TRBJ2-1
TGTGCCAGCAGCGTGACTGGGCTAGCGGTGAACACCGGGGAGCTGTTTTTT,CASSVTGLAVNTGELFF,TRBV7-3,.,TRBD2,TRBJ2-2
TGTGCCAGCAGCTTAGCACCGGGACTAGCGGGAGATACGCAGTATTTT,CASSLAPGLAGDTQYF,TRBV11-2,.,TRBD2,TRBJ2-3
TGTGCCACCAGCAGAGATTGGGGCGGTATGGGGACCCAGTACTTC,CATSRDWGGMGTQYF,TRBV15,.,.,TRBJ2-5
TGTGCCAGCAGCCTAATGGGGGACCAAGAGACCCAGTACTTC,CASSLMGDQETQYF,TRBV6-2/TRBV6-3,.,.,TRBJ2-5
TGTGCCAGCAGTCCTCTTGCGAGCGGGGGCCCGACCTACGAGCAGTACTTC,CASSPLASGGPTYEQYF,TRBV27,once,TRBD2,TRBJ2-7
TGTGCCAGCAGCAGCTCAGGGGGCGCGGTAGCTTTCTTT,CASSSSGGAVAFF,TRBV7-2,.,TRBD1,TRBJ1-1
TGTGCCAGCAGAGCGTCTAGCACAGATACGCAGTATTTT,CASRASSTDTQYF,TRBV7-2,.,.,TRBJ2-3
TGTGCCAGCAGCTATGACAGGGGCTATGGCTACACCTTC,CASSYDRGYGYTF,TRBV12-3/TRBV12-4,once,TRBD1,TRBJ1-2
TGTGCCAGTAGTACAGGACAGGGCGGAACCGGGGAGCTGTTTTTT,CASSTGQGGTGELFF,TRBV19,.,TRBD1,TRBJ2-2
TGTGCCAGCAGTGAGAACAGACATAATGAAAAACTGTTTTTT,CASSENRHNEKLFF,TRBV2,.,.,TRBJ1-4
TGTGCCAGCAGTTTAGGGCTAGCGGGAGTAGTAGAGACCCAGTACTTC,CASSLGLAGVVETQYF,TRBV28,.,TRBD2,TRBJ2-5
TGTGCCATCAGTGAATATCAGGGACAAACGAACACTGAAGCTTTCTTT,CAISEYQGQTNTEAFF,TRBV10-3,.,.,TRBJ1-1
TGTGCCAGCTCACTCCGGGACAGCTACGAGCAGTACTTC,CASSLRDSYEQYF,TRBV18,.,TRBD1,TRBJ2-7
TGTGCCAGCAACGACAGGGCCAGCGGGGAAAAACTGTTTTTT,CASNDRASGEKLFF,TRBV27,.,TRBD1,TRBJ1-4
TGTGCCAGCAGTGTTCGGGCCTACGAGCAGTACTTC,CASSVRAYEQYF,TRBV12-3/TRBV12-4,.,.,TRBJ2-7
TGTGCCAGCAGCCAGGACTCTACCCATGGCGAGCAGTACTTC,CASSQDSTHGEQYF,TRBV7-8,.,.,TRBJ2-7
TGTGCCAGCACCCAGCCCAATAGGCCCGAAGCTTTCTTT,CASTQPNRPEAFF,TRBV12-3/TRBV12-4,.,.,TRBJ1-1
TGTGCCACCAGCAGCTACACCGGGGAGCTGTTTTTT,CATSSYTGELFF,TRBV15,.,.,TRBJ2-2
TGTGCCACCATGACAGGGGGAAGGGATACGCAGTATTTT,CATMTGGRDTQYF,TRBV24-1,.,TRBD1,TRBJ2-3
TGTGCCATCAGTGAGTCGGAGGGGGGACAGGGGGCCTATGGCTACACCTTC,CAISESEGGQGAYGYTF,TRBV10-3,.,TRBD1,TRBJ1-2
TGTGCCAGCAGTTTAAGTCGTCAGCCCCAGCATTTT,CASSLSRQPQHF,TRBV28,.,.,TRBJ1-5
TGTGCCAGCAGCTTAGCCAGGGGGTCCACTTTGTTCTTC,CASSLARGSTLFF,TRBV7-2,.,TRBD1,TRBJ2-1
TGTGCCAGCAGTGATTCGGGTTTAGGTCAGCCCCAGCATTTT,CASSDSGLGQPQHF,TRBV25-1,.,.,TRBJ1-5
TGTGCCAGTAGTAGACAGGGGTCCGACTATGGCTACACCTTC,CASSRQGSDYGYTF,TRBV19,.,TRBD1,TRBJ1-2
TGTGCCAGCAGCCTACTAGGGCCCCCGCGAAATGAGCAGTTCTTC,CASSLLGPPRNEQFF,TRBV11-3,.,.,TRBJ2-1
TGTGCCAGCTCACCTCGGACAGGGGACACTGAAGCTTTCTTT,CASSPRTGDTEAFF,TRBV18,.,TRBD1,TRBJ1-1
TGTGCCAGCTCACTGAGCGGACAGAGTTTGAACACCGGGGAGCTGTTTTTT,CASSLSGQSLNTGELFF,TRBV18,.,.,TRBJ2-2
TGTGCCACGAGTAGCGGGAGCCGGTACAATGAGCAGTTCTTC,CATSSGSRYNEQFF,TRBV10-3,.,TRBD2,TRBJ2-1
TGCGCCAGCAACTCGGACAGGGATAATGAAAAACTGTTTTTT,CASNSDRDNEKLFF,TRBV10-1,.,TRBD1,TRBJ1-4
TGTGCCAGCAGCTTAGAACTAGCGGGGGGTGGTCGGAATACGCAGTATTTT,CASSLELAGGGRNTQYF,TRBV7-2,once,TRBD2,TRBJ2-3
TGTGCCAGTAGTATAGATCAAGGGAGGGCCCGTAATGAGCAGTTCTTC,CASSIDQGRARNEQFF,TRBV19,.,TRBD2,TRBJ2-1
TGTGCCATCAGTGATCGGGGTAACTATGGCTACACCTTC,CAISDRGNYGYTF,TRBV10-3,.,.,TRBJ1-2
TGTGCCAGCAGCGTACAGAGTAGCGGGAGTTACAATGAGCAGTTCTTC,CASSVQSSGSYNEQFF,TRBV9,.,TRBD2,TRBJ2-1
TGCAGCGTTGAGGACAGGGCCCTAGCCAAAAACATTCAGTACTTC,CSVEDRALAKNIQYF,TRBV29-1,.,TRBD1,TRBJ2-4
TGTGCCACCAGTGTCGACCGGGGGGCCGGAGATACGCAGTATTTT,CATSVDRGAGDTQYF,TRBV24-1,.,.,TRBJ2-3
TGTGCCAGCAGTATGGGATGGGGGCCAAATCAGCCCCAGCATTTT,CASSMGWGPNQPQHF,TRBV7-2,.,.,TRBJ1-5
TGCGCCAGCAGCCAAGATCCGTGGCGGGGAGCGATAAGGACCCAGTACTTC,CASSQDPWRGAIRTQYF,TRBV4-3,.,.,TRBJ2-5
TGTGCCAGCAGCGTAGCCGGGGGCAGCAATCAGCCCCAGCATTTT,CASSVAGGSNQPQHF,TRBV9,.,.,TRBJ1-5
TGTGCCAGCGGACAGGGATTGGTGAATCAGCCCCAGCATTTT,CASGQGLVNQPQHF,TRBV2,.,TRBD1,TRBJ1-5
TGTGCCAGCAGGATCAGGGGACTAGCGGCCAATGAGCAGTTCTTC,CASRIRGLAANEQFF,TRBV27,.,TRBD2,TRBJ2-1
TGTGCCAGCAGCCGCATGGTCAATGAGCAGTTCTTC,CASSRMVNEQFF,TRBV7-9,few,.,TRBJ2-1
TGTGCCAGCAGCTTACCTACTAGCGGAGCCTACGAGCAGTACTTC,CASSLPTSGAYEQYF,TRBV7-8,.,TRBD2,TRBJ2-7